A single T cell receptor beta chain is shown here with its context. This clonotype was detected many times. This receptor's antigen is unknown. Base qualities are missing; no much larger clone stands one base away. The CDR3 has 15 amino acids, counting the end cysteine and phenylalanine. Kept here is only the CDR3 DNA, which spans 45 bases and is read in frame from base 1. After removal of 5 bases from V and 4 bases from J, the junction retains 8 bases not matched to a gene. The CDR1 and CDR2 encoded by the germline V gene are SGHTA and FQGNSA. In light of the paper, this sample's time point label describes: blood at routine non-recurrence follow-up after resection. For TCR sequencing, whole RNA was extracted from tumor and nontumor lung tissue, or from cryopreserved PBMC samples, and no cell sorting was done. Only patients for whom sufficient RNA was available from at least two tumor regions were selected for TCR sequencing.

The data stem from a study of spatial heterogeneity in lung cancer (dated by TCRdb to about 2019). Regarding the research as a whole: Donors were under 95 patients with early-stage, untreated non-small cell lung cancer from the lung TRACERx cohort. Follow-up PBMC samples were sequenced whenever the samples were available, and the median time to follow-up was approximately 24 months after resection. Beta-chain transcripts were consistently detected in greater numbers than alpha-chain transcripts, which likely reflected higher beta-chain transcript abundance. In the raw uncorrected reads, each unique combination of TCR and UMI appeared on average more than ten times. In non-small cell lung cancer, the study made a quantitative comparison of TCR alpha and beta repertoires among multiple tumor regions, matched nontumor lung and blood. Nonsynonymous mutation counts, determined by whole-exome sequencing of tumor tissue, were related to TCR repertoire features. Both alpha and beta chains were TCR-sequenced in approximately 200 tumor regions, around 64 matched nontumor lung samples and 45 to 60 PBMC samples obtained at surgery. Broader findings and caveats from the paper: Confirming at a functional level the hypothesis that regional TCRs recognize regional mutations was considered to require additional single-cell paired TCR alpha and beta sequencing. Ubiquitous expanded tumor TCRs were detected in blood more often at tumor resection than at routine follow-up. Comparisons of baseline and follow-up blood repertoires included only 11 to 15 patients.

The library was generated by 5' RACE. TCRdb lists the instrument as NextSeq 500. In the TCR library protocol, a unique molecular identifier was attached to each TCR cDNA molecule so that PCR and sequencing errors could be corrected. Per the authors' processing: TCR identification, UMI-based error correction and CDR3 extraction were performed with Decombinator tools. TCRs above a frequency of 2 per 1,000, corresponding to the top 1% of the tumor frequency distribution, were defined as expanded. Each repertoire was subsampled 100 times to 5,000 TCRs, after which Renyi diversity was computed with the R vegan package. CDR3 similarity networks were built from amino acid triplet string-kernel similarity, with CDR3s being connected when pairwise similarity was above 0.82. TCRdb reworked the public reads: Q25 trimming with fastp, MiXCR clone assembly, productive beta chains retained. Entries that share a CDR3 protein sequence are merged under the most common genes and DNA. These V and J calls are TCRdb output, not the study's own analysis. This sample lists 50,000 or so distinct CDR3 sequences; about an eighth were detected once. The ten biggest clones cover roughly 32% of the sample.

The TCR sequence derives from a male donor with early-stage non-small cell lung cancer. The sample in question was PBMCs, obtained at follow-up. Recombination connected TRBV7-2 to TRBJ1-5; TRBD1 lines up with 7 middle nucleotides. Here is the DNA: TGTGCCAGCAGCCCCACAGGGGCGAGGAATCAGCCCCAGCATTTT. Its coded protein is CASSPTGARNQPQHF.